The rows below give T cell receptor beta chains drawn from one sample of a study of cytomegalovirus exposure and HLA in healthy donors. TCRdb keeps only in-frame clones here, not all; method: immunoSEQ multiplex PCR. This sample's table has approximately 110,000 clones. Sequencing input: PBMCs. These TCRs come from a man aged 18 to 29 in good health and CMV-seronegative. CDR3s include the opening cysteine and the closing phenylalanine or tryptophan. Each record gives: D gene, J gene, V gene, CDR3 DNA, CDR3 protein. The D gene is left open where the match is weak.

D gene: TRBD1
J gene: TRBJ1-1
V gene: TRBV27
CDR3 DNA: TGTGCCAGCAACCGACAGGGCCCCAACATGAACACTGAAGCTTTCTTT
CDR3 protein: CASNRQGPNMNTEAFF

D gene: TRBD1
J gene: TRBJ2-7
V gene: TRBV11-3
CDR3 DNA: TGTGCCAGCAGCGCATCAGGGGGCTCCTACGAGCAGTACTTC
CDR3 protein: CASSASGGSYEQYF

D gene: TRBD1
J gene: TRBJ2-5
V gene: TRBV27
CDR3 DNA: TGTGCCAGCAGTATTCAGACAGGGGTAGAGACCCAGTACTTC
CDR3 protein: CASSIQTGVETQYF

D gene: TRBD2
J gene: TRBJ2-3
V gene: TRBV5-4
CDR3 DNA: TGTGCCAGCAGCCGACTACTCGCCCCTAGCGGGAGGGCAGATACGCAGTATTTT
CDR3 protein: CASSRLLAPSGRADTQYF

D gene: TRBD1
J gene: TRBJ2-7
V gene: TRBV6-5
CDR3 DNA: TGTGCCAGCAGTTACTCCGACAGGGCCGGGCAGTACTTC
CDR3 protein: CASSYSDRAGQYF

D gene: TRBD1
J gene: TRBJ1-6
V gene: TRBV30
CDR3 DNA: TGTGCCTGGAGAGACAGGGGGAATAATTCACCCCTCCACTTT
CDR3 protein: CAWRDRGNNSPLHF

D gene: TRBD1
J gene: TRBJ1-1
V gene: TRBV5-5
CDR3 DNA: TGTGCCAGCAGCTTGGCGGGACAGGGATCGCCGAACACTGAAGCTTTCTTT
CDR3 protein: CASSLAGQGSPNTEAFF

D gene: NA
J gene: TRBJ1-2
V gene: TRBV28
CDR3 DNA: TGTGCCAGCAGTTTATTGGGCAGCTATGGCTACACCTTC
CDR3 protein: CASSLLGSYGYTF

D gene: NA
J gene: TRBJ1-4
V gene: TRBV5-1
CDR3 DNA: TGCGCCAGCAGCTACTCCGGGACAATTGGGGAAAAACTGTTTTTT
CDR3 protein: CASSYSGTIGEKLFF

D gene: NA
J gene: TRBJ1-2
V gene: TRBV28
CDR3 DNA: TGTGCCAGCAGCCCTCCCGGCAGGGCCTATGGCTACACCTTC
CDR3 protein: CASSPPGRAYGYTF

D gene: TRBD2
J gene: TRBJ2-7
V gene: TRBV6-5
CDR3 DNA: TGTGCCAGCCTAGCTAGCGGGGGAAGCGAGCAGTACTTC
CDR3 protein: CASLASGGSEQYF

D gene: NA
J gene: TRBJ2-7
V gene: TRBV9
CDR3 DNA: TGTGCCAGCAGCCTACACTCCTGGGGGCTAGCGGTTGAACAAAGTTATGAGCAGTACTTC
CDR3 protein: CASSLHSWGLAVEQSYEQYF

D gene: TRBD1
J gene: TRBJ1-1
V gene: TRBV28
CDR3 DNA: TGTGCCAGCAGTCCAGGGGGTGAGGACACTGAAGCTTTCTTT
CDR3 protein: CASSPGGEDTEAFF

D gene: TRBD2
J gene: TRBJ2-2
V gene: TRBV27
CDR3 DNA: TGTGCCAGCAGTAGCTGGACTAGCGGCCGAACCGGGGAGCTGTTTTTT
CDR3 protein: CASSSWTSGRTGELFF

D gene: NA
J gene: TRBJ1-2
V gene: TRBV14
CDR3 DNA: TGTGCCAGCAGCCAGGACAGAGCCTATGGCTACACCTTC
CDR3 protein: CASSQDRAYGYTF

D gene: NA
J gene: TRBJ2-1
V gene: TRBV5-1
CDR3 DNA: TGCGCCAGCAGCCCCGGAGGCGGGCCCGGGGAGTTCTTC
CDR3 protein: CASSPGGGPGEFF

D gene: TRBD2
J gene: TRBJ2-4
V gene: TRBV4-1
CDR3 DNA: TGCGCCAGCAGCCCTTTATCGCGGGGGGGCCCTGTGTACAAAAACATTCAGTACTTC
CDR3 protein: CASSPLSRGGPVYKNIQYF

D gene: NA
J gene: TRBJ2-7
V gene: TRBV15
CDR3 DNA: TGTGCCACCAGCAGAGATGCAGGGGGGAACTACGAGCAGTACTTC
CDR3 protein: CATSRDAGGNYEQYF

D gene: NA
J gene: TRBJ2-7
V gene: TRBV5-1
CDR3 DNA: TGCGCCAGCAGCATCGGACGGGGCTCCTACGAGCAGTACTTC
CDR3 protein: CASSIGRGSYEQYF

D gene: TRBD1
J gene: TRBJ1-2
V gene: TRBV9
CDR3 DNA: TGTGCCAGCAGACAGGGGGCTGGCTACACCTTC
CDR3 protein: CASRQGAGYTF

D gene: TRBD2
J gene: TRBJ2-3
V gene: TRBV18
CDR3 DNA: TGTGCCAGCTCACCAACTAGCGGGAGGGCCGCAGATACGCAGTATTTT
CDR3 protein: CASSPTSGRAADTQYF

D gene: NA
J gene: TRBJ2-2
V gene: TRBV6-1
CDR3 DNA: TGTGCCAGCAGCCGCGGAGGTTTGGACACCGGGGAGCTGTTTTTT
CDR3 protein: CASSRGGLDTGELFF

D gene: NA
J gene: TRBJ2-3
V gene: TRBV2
CDR3 DNA: TGTGCCAGCAGTGCCCAGGGCAGACTCCGCACAGATACGCAGTATTTT
CDR3 protein: CASSAQGRLRTDTQYF

D gene: NA
J gene: TRBJ1-2
V gene: TRBV15
CDR3 DNA: TGTGCCACCAGCGGACCACCTGGACAGTCCCCCCTCTATGGCTACACCTTC
CDR3 protein: CATSGPPGQSPLYGYTF

D gene: TRBD1
J gene: TRBJ1-5
V gene: TRBV6-1
CDR3 DNA: TGTGCCAGCAGTTGGACAGGGGGGTATGATCAGCCCCAGCATTTT
CDR3 protein: CASSWTGGYDQPQHF

D gene: TRBD2
J gene: TRBJ2-1
V gene: TRBV6-8
CDR3 DNA: TGTGCCAGCAGGGCCCGGACTAGCGGGCATGAGCAGTTCTTC
CDR3 protein: CASRARTSGHEQFF